This TCR beta chain is drawn from a study of blood T cell repertoires in COVID-19. This clone was seen more than once but under ten times. Sequenced by immunoSEQ multiplex PCR; TCRdb stores in-frame clones only, minus some. The table records 200,000 to 300,000 clones, about four fifths of them present only once. The V end was cut by 1 base, the J end by 8 bases, with 16 bases between. This CDR3 is built from 15 residues. Germline-derived CDR1 and CDR2 are SGHKS and YYEKEE (reference sequence). This chain joins TRBV5-5 and TRBJ2-1; TRBD2 might be the D (5 bases). Sequenced sample: peripheral blood. The sequence derives from a man older than 75 with acute or convalescent COVID-19. Here the CDR3 reads CASSLTRGPSHEQFF. The CDR3 DNA reads TGTGCCAGCAGCTTGACTAGAGGCCCCTCCCATGAGCAGTTCTTC.